A single sample is the source of the 22 T cell receptor beta chains below, sequenced in a study of blood T cell repertoires in COVID-19. The protocol was immunoSEQ multiplex PCR, while the TCRdb copy is restricted to in-frame clones and leaves out a portion. The data show roughly 330,000 clones, over 75% seen once. The sequencing input was PBMCs or T cells enriched from blood (not recorded which). The receptor source for this set is a woman aged 25 to 45 who had recovered from COVID-19.

CDR3 amino acids: CASSSDRPANSPLHF. CDR3 coding DNA: TGTGCCAGCAGTTCGGACAGGCCCGCCAATTCACCCCTCCACTTT. This sequence joins TRBV2 and TRBJ1-6; 7 nucleotides agree with TRBD1. The germline CDR1 and CDR2 sequences are SNHLY and FYNNEI. J was trimmed by 7 bases and V by 5 bases; bases with no gene match: 8. The CDR3 consists of 15 residues.

The chain carries TRBV4-2 and TRBJ2-5; 9 nucleotides match TRBD2. The trim removed 1 base at V and 2 bases at J, leaving 5 bases unmatched. The CDR3 extends over 16 amino acids. In germline, CDR1 is LGHNA, CDR2 YNFKEQ. CDR3 amino acids: CASSQVVSGGQETQYF. For the CDR3, the DNA is TGTGCCAGCAGCCAAGTAGTAAGCGGGGGGCAAGAGACCCAGTACTTC.

CDR3 bases: TGTGCCGGCCGGGATAGCTCCTACGAGCAGTACTTC. The encoded protein is CAGRDSSYEQYF. The chain combines TRBV2 with TRBJ2-7, with a weak D call TRBD2 (5 bases). This CDR3 has 12 amino acids. The V gene's germline CDR1 is SNHLY and CDR2 FYNNEI. V was shortened by 11 bases and J by 0 bases, with 11 bases between the two germline ends.

This clone was observed once. The genes are TRBV7-9 and TRBJ1-4, with D possibly TRBD1 on 6 matching bases. Trimming left V 5 bases short and J 3 bases short, with 10 bases between. Germline lookup yields CDR1 SEHNR and CDR2 FQNEAQ (reference sequence). This CDR3 is built from 14 residues. The CDR3 is CASSRGQPNEKLFF. CDR3 DNA: TGTGCCAGCAGCCGGGGACAACCTAATGAAAAACTGTTTTTT.

This clone was detected only once. V usage is TRBV5-1 and J usage is TRBJ2-7; D may be TRBD1 (5 bases). Germline values: CDR1 SGHRS, CDR2 YFSETQ. CDR3 length: 14 amino acids. V was trimmed by 0 bases and J by 2 bases, leaving 9 bases between them. The CDR3 DNA is TGCGCCAGCAGCTTGGGGACACCAGCCTACGAGCAGTACTTC. Its protein product is CASSLGTPAYEQYF.

This rearrangement joins TRBV24-1 to TRBJ2-1; 8 nucleotides match TRBD1. This CDR3 has 16 amino acids. Germline-derived CDR1 and CDR2 are KGHDR and SFDVKD. J gave up 7 bases and V 3 bases, and 10 bases lay outside the gene matches. CDR3 in DNA: TGTGCCACCAGTGATAATGGACAGGGAGGAAGGAATGAGCAGTTCTTC. This translates into CATSDNGQGGRNEQFF.

V usage is TRBV28 and J usage is TRBJ1-5, with 7 bases identical to TRBD1. CDR1 and CDR2 (germline): MDHEN, SYDVKM. The CDR3 spans 15 residues. V shed 6 bases, J shed 2 bases, and the junction held 7 bases outside the gene matches. DNA for the CDR3: TGTGCCAGCAGAAAACAGGGGAGTGGCAATCAGCCCCAGCATTTT. It translates to CASRKQGSGNQPQHF.

The rearrangement links TRBV27 to TRBJ1-3; perhaps TRBD1 as D (6 bases). From germline, CDR1 is MNHEY and CDR2 SMNVEV (reference sequence). The CDR3 sequence is 16 residues long. The V gene lost 5 bases and the J gene lost 0 bases, with 14 bases spanning the gap. In DNA, the CDR3 is TGTGCCAGCAGTCCAGTCACAGGGAGCTCTGGAAACACCATATATTTT. Protein sequence: CASSPVTGSSGNTIYF.

In its sample, this clone was seen once. The J gene is TRBJ2-5, the V gene TRBV29-1; 8 bases match TRBD2. CDR3 length: 14 residues. Per the germline V gene, CDR1 is SQVTM and CDR2 is ANQGSEA. The CDR3 region has the DNA TGCAGGCCGAAGCGGGGGCCCCTGGGAGAGACCCAGTACTTC. Amino acid sequence: CRPKRGPLGETQYF.

The V call is TRBV9, the J call TRBJ2-2, with 15 bases lining up with TRBD2. V lost 4 bases to trimming and J lost 1 base; unmatched junction nucleotides: 5. The germline CDR1 and CDR2 sequences are SGDLS and YYNGEE. CDR3 size: 18 residues. As DNA, the CDR3 is TGTGCCAGCAGCAGGGGACTAGCGGGGGGAATGAACACCGGGGAGCTGTTTTTT. Encoded protein: CASSRGLAGGMNTGELFF.

This chain joins TRBV9 and TRBJ2-5; TRBD2 aligns across 11 bases. V lost 3 bases to trimming and J lost 1 base; unmatched junction nucleotides: 14. Germline lookup yields CDR1 SGDLS and CDR2 YYNGEE. The CDR3 length is 19 residues. The CDR3 region is CASSARTPLAGGSQETQYF. CDR3 coding DNA: TGTGCCAGCAGCGCACGAACCCCCCTAGCGGGGGGCTCCCAAGAGACCCAGTACTTC.

V is TRBV18 and J is TRBJ2-2; TRBD2 agrees at 11 bases. CDR3 length: 16 amino acids. The trim removed 6 bases at V and 4 bases at J, leaving 7 bases unmatched. CDR1 KGHSH and CDR2 LQKENI come from the germline V gene. The CDR3 spells CASSVLAGDITGELFF. The CDR3 coding sequence is TGTGCCAGCTCTGTACTAGCGGGGGATATCACCGGGGAGCTGTTTTTT.

The gene calls are TRBV7-8 and TRBJ2-5; D is uncertain. The V and J ends lost 1 base and 2 bases respectively, with 8 bases between them. The germline gives CDR1 SGHVS, CDR2 FQNEAQ. The CDR3 length is 14 residues. The CDR3 protein is CASSLDQFQETQYF. DNA of the CDR3: TGTGCCAGCAGCTTAGACCAGTTTCAAGAGACCCAGTACTTC.

This clone showed up just a few times. V gene TRBV19 combines with J gene TRBJ2-4; 7 bases match TRBD2. The V gene's germline CDR1 is LNHDA and CDR2 SQIVND (reference sequence). With 7 bases clipped from V and 1 base from J, the junction kept 10 bases outside the gene matches. The CDR3 is made up of 16 amino acids. The CDR3 DNA reads TGTGCCAGTACCCGAGAAGCGGGGAAGGCCAAAAACATTCAGTACTTC. Translation gives CASTREAGKAKNIQYF. The full variable domain, its missing parts supplied by reference TRBV19 and TRBJ2-4, is DGGITQSPKYLFRKEGQNVTLSCEQNLNHDAMYWYRQDPGQGLRLIYYSQIVNDFQKGDIAEGYSVSREKKESFPLTVTSAQKNPTAFYLCASTREAGKAKNIQYFGAGTRLSVL.

The chain couples TRBV20-1 to TRBJ1-4; 11 bases agree with TRBD1. This CDR3 has 15 amino acids. The V and J ends lost 3 bases and 8 bases, in that order; junction bases with no gene match: 8. Per germline, CDR1 DFQATT and CDR2 SNEGSKA (reference sequence). The CDR3 DNA follows: TGCAGTGCTAGTGACGGACAGGGGGCGAACGAAAAACTGTTTTTT. It is translated as CSASDGQGANEKLFF.

Note on this clone: The junction departs from germline at one end; a sequencing error may be responsible. The sample contains more than one DNA sequence encoding this CDR3. The chain carries TRBV25-1 and TRBJ1-2; D is unclear. The CDR3 sequence is 15 residues long. Germline values: CDR1 MGHDK, CDR2 SYGVNS. CDR3 DNA sequence: TGTGCCAGCAGTCACGGATATGCGGATAACTATGGTTACACCTTC. It translates to CASSHGYADNYGYTF.

This chain links TRBV5-4 with TRBJ2-1; TRBD1 aligns across 7 bases. V dropped 4 bases and J dropped 2; count of bases not matched to a gene: 9. There are 16 residues in the CDR3. The germline CDR1 and CDR2 sequences are SGHNT and YYREEE (reference sequence). The CDR3 sequence: CASSPPGQRAYNEQFF. As DNA, the CDR3 is TGTGCCAGCAGCCCCCCGGGACAGAGGGCCTACAATGAGCAGTTCTTC.

The chain uses TRBV19 and TRBJ1-5; D possibly corresponds to TRBD1 (5 bases). The V gene's germline CDR1 is LNHDA and CDR2 SQIVND (reference sequence). The CDR3 is 15 amino acids. Trimming removed 5 bases from V and 6 bases from J, with 17 bases in between. The CDR3: CASSPKRRGVQPQHF. CDR3 nucleotides: TGTGCCAGTAGTCCTAAAAGGAGGGGTGTTCAGCCCCAGCATTTT.

In its sample, this clone was seen a few times. The genes are TRBV6-6 and TRBJ2-7; D is possibly TRBD1 (6 bases). The CDR3 sequence is 14 residues long. Looked up from germline, CDR1 is MNHNY and CDR2 is SVGAGI (reference sequence). The V and J ends lost 1 base and 10 bases respectively, with 17 bases between them. The CDR3 region is CASSYYRDTRDQYF. The CDR3 region has the DNA TGTGCCAGCAGTTACTACCGGGACACCCGAGATCAGTACTTC.

For the CDR3, the DNA is TGTGCCAGCAGCTTAGGGCAGGGGAGGGCAGAGACCCAGTACTTC. It is translated as CASSLGQGRAETQYF. This rearrangement joins TRBV11-2 to TRBJ2-5; possibly TRBD2 for D (7 bases). The V end was cut by 1 base, the J end by 4 bases, with 13 bases between. The germline V gene has CDR1 SGHAT and CDR2 FQNNGV. This CDR3 comprises 15 residues.

This clone was detected a few times. The rearrangement links TRBV27 to TRBJ1-1, with TRBD1 matching over 7 bases. CDR1 MNHEY and CDR2 SMNVEV come from the germline V gene (reference sequence). With 0 bases clipped from V and 6 bases from J, the junction kept 4 bases outside the gene matches. CDR3 length equals 14 residues. Here the CDR3 reads CASSLSDRVPEAFF. CDR3 nucleotide sequence: TGTGCCAGCAGTTTATCAGACAGGGTCCCTGAAGCTTTCTTT.

V and J are TRBV12-3 or TRBV12-4 and TRBJ1-5; D may be TRBD1 (5 bases). The CDR3 is made up of 11 amino acids. With 6 bases removed from V and 11 bases from J, the gap between germline ends came to 11 bases. The CDR3 reads CASSLGTTQHF. CDR3 bases: TGTGCCAGCAGCCTCGGGACTACCCAGCATTTT.